The rows below give T cell receptor beta chains drawn from one sample of a study of blood T cell repertoires in COVID-19. The table came from immunoSEQ multiplex PCR; TCRdb's copy has only in-frame clones and leaves some out. The sample lists 150,000 to 200,000 clones, roughly 87% occurring once. The source material was peripheral blood. The receptor source for this set is a woman in her 70s with COVID-19, enrolled during active disease. The CDR3 runs from the conserved cysteine through the conserved F or W. The order of the fields is J gene, V gene, D gene, clone size, CDR3 DNA, CDR3 protein. D genes are given only for firm matches. Size is omitted from some rows. Given values are once, few, many or a class for expanded clones.

TRBJ1-6 TRBV3-1/TRBV3-2 TRBD1 few TGTGCCAGCAGCCCGACAGGGAATAATTCACCCCTCCACTTT CASSPTGNNSPLHF
TRBJ1-4 TRBV30 . . TGTGCCTGGAGTATCAGGGCCGGTGAAAAACTGTTTTTT CAWSIRAGEKLFF
TRBJ2-7 TRBV5-6 TRBD1 . TGTGCCAGCAGCTTGGGACAGGGGGAGACCGAGCAGTACTTC CASSLGQGETEQYF
TRBJ2-1 TRBV19 TRBD2 . TGTGCCAGTAGTCCGAGACTAGCGGGAGGGACCTACAATGAGCAGTTCTTC CASSPRLAGGTYNEQFF
TRBJ2-1 TRBV3-1/TRBV3-2 TRBD2 once TGTGCCAGCCCGGGACTAGCGGGAGGGCCTTACAATGAGCAGTTCTTC CASPGLAGGPYNEQFF
TRBJ1-3 TRBV7-9 . . TGTGCCAGCAGCTTAGTACGACGAGGGAGCTCTGGAAACACCATATATTTT CASSLVRRGSSGNTIYF
TRBJ2-3 TRBV28 TRBD2 . TGTGCCAGCAGTACGGGGGGACTAGCCAGCACAGATACGCAGTATTTT CASSTGGLASTDTQYF
TRBJ2-2 TRBV5-1 TRBD1 . TGCGCCAGCAGTAGGGACAGGGCTTCGGCCGGGGAGCTGTTTTTT CASSRDRASAGELFF
TRBJ2-1 TRBV2 TRBD2 . TGTGCCAGCAGCTACCCCAGCGGGAATTACAATGAGCAGTTCTTC CASSYPSGNYNEQFF
TRBJ2-5 TRBV5-1 TRBD2 . TGCGCCAGCAGCTTGGTCAGGGAGGGAGAGACCCAGTACTTC CASSLVREGETQYF
TRBJ1-2 TRBV29-1 . . TGCAGCGTTGGACGGGGAGTCAGGTCATCTAACTATGGCTACACCTTC CSVGRGVRSSNYGYTF
TRBJ2-1 TRBV7-2 TRBD2 . TGTGCCAGCAGCTTACGGGGACTAGCGGGACAATACAATGAGCAGTTCTTC CASSLRGLAGQYNEQFF
TRBJ2-7 TRBV27 . . TGTGCCAGCAGTTTTGCAGGGGAAGGCAAGAACGAGCAGTACTTC CASSFAGEGKNEQYF
TRBJ1-6 TRBV2 TRBD1 . TGTGCCAGCAGCTTCCGGGACAGGGATTCACCCCTCCACTTT CASSFRDRDSPLHF
TRBJ2-5 TRBV7-7 TRBD1 once TGTGCCAGCAGCTACACTCCGGGACAGTCACAAGAGACCCAGTACTTC CASSYTPGQSQETQYF
TRBJ2-1 TRBV9 . . TGTGCCAGCAGCGTAATCTCTAACCAAGAGCAGTTCTTC CASSVISNQEQFF